A selection of T cell receptor beta chains follows, all from one sample in a study of T cell responses to AZD1222 COVID-19 vaccine. TCRdb's copy holds only in-frame clones and misses some; the assay was immunoSEQ multiplex PCR. The sample has more than 15,000 clones, 80% to 85% seen once. Sequencing used peripheral blood, obtained 28 days after the second AZD1222 dose. The source is an adult who received the AZD1222 COVID-19 vaccine. Each CDR3 is given with its conserved first and last residue. A D gene is named only where the DNA matches it firmly. Not every row has a clone size; where given, it reads once, few, many or a size class.

d_call j_call v_call clone_size cdr3_nt cdr3_aa
. TRBJ1-3 TRBV6-1 once TGTGCCAGCAGTGAAGTTAAGGGAAGTAGAGACACCATATATTTT CASSEVKGSRDTIYF
TRBD2 TRBJ2-1 TRBV11-2 . TGTGCCAGCAGCACACCCCTTAGCGGGAGGGACAATGAGCAGTTCTTC CASSTPLSGRDNEQFF
. TRBJ1-2 TRBV30 . TGTGCCTGGAGTACTGGGAACTATGGCTACACCTTC CAWSTGNYGYTF
TRBD2 TRBJ2-3 TRBV10-1 once TGCGCCAGCAGTGAGGCGGGAGGTAGCACAGATACGCAGTATTTT CASSEAGGSTDTQYF
. TRBJ1-6 TRBV2 . TGTGCCAGCAGTGATCAGGGAGATAATTCACCCCTCCACTTT CASSDQGDNSPLHF
. TRBJ1-5 TRBV24-1 . TGTGCCACCGGGGCGTCGGGTCAGCCCCAGCATTTT CATGASGQPQHF
TRBD1 TRBJ1-2 TRBV6-5 . TGTGCCAGCACCCAGGGGGGAGGGGTTAACTATGGCTACACCTTC CASTQGGGVNYGYTF
. TRBJ2-7 TRBV6-5 . TGTGCCAGTGGGTTGGCGGGGTCCTACGAGCAGTACTTC CASGLAGSYEQYF
. TRBJ1-4 TRBV19 . TGTGCCACCTCGGGTAGCTCAGCAACTAATGAAAAACTGTTTTTT CATSGSSATNEKLFF
TRBD2 TRBJ2-1 TRBV19 . TGTGCCAGTAGTCCTGGGACTAGCGGGAGAGGGGAATACAATGAGCAGTTCTTC CASSPGTSGRGEYNEQFF
TRBD2 TRBJ2-5 TRBV19 . TGTGCCAGTAGTATCGACCACGGGCGCGGGGGACAAGAGACCCAGTACTTC CASSIDHGRGGQETQYF